This T cell receptor beta chain was identified during a study of shared clonotypes between healthy human individuals. About the research overall: Contributing individuals were two females and three males aged 18 to 49.

At a deep level, the assay was run. Measured with immunoSEQ multiplex PCR; TCRdb has only the in-frame clones, and not every one. The data contain 800,000 to 1,200,000 clones, approximately 78% of them singletons. V lost 4 bases, J lost 3 bases, and 11 bases lay in between. The CDR3 spans 14 residues. Germline V gives CDR1 SGHDT, CDR2 YYEEEE. This clone was seen a few times. Splitting of CD4+ cells produced CD45RA+ naive and CD45RA-negative memory subsets. This sequence originates from a man aged 18 to 30 in good health. Some clones in this sample may be carry-over from other donors' samples. Material for sequencing was memory CD4+ T cells from PBMCs. As for subset: CD45RA-negative fraction. The chain combines TRBV5-6 with TRBJ1-3; D not certain. For the CDR3, the DNA is TGTGCCAGCAGCCTTGGAGTTCATGGAAACACCATATATTTT. It encodes CASSLGVHGNTIYF. The entire variable domain, with the rest obtained from reference TRBV5-6 and TRBJ1-3, is as follows: DAGVTQSPTHLIKTRGQQVTLRCSPKSGHDTVSWYQQALGQGPQFIFQYYEEEERQRGNFPDRFSGHQFPNYSSELNVNALLLGDSALYLCASSLGVHGNTIYFGEGSWLTVV.